Only one count was recorded for the clone carrying this T cell receptor beta chain. Antigen unknown. With 60 Vbeta and 13 Jbeta primers, the PCR was carried out. TCRdb keeps only in-frame clones here, not all; method: immunoSEQ multiplex PCR. The sample shows roughly 120,000 clones, approximately 81% of them seen only once. The sample comes from a study of cytomegalovirus exposure and HLA in healthy donors. Regarding the study as a whole: Associated with cytomegalovirus, according to the listing, were approximately 160 TCR beta chains.

In germline, CDR1 is MNHEY, CDR2 SMNVEV (reference sequence). V was trimmed by 1 base and J by 3 bases, leaving 12 bases between them. This CDR3 has 16 amino acids. The specimen sequenced was PBMCs. V gene TRBV27 combines with J gene TRBJ2-2; D may be TRBD2 (6 bases). This receptor was obtained from a woman under 30 in good health and CMV-seropositive. CDR3 nucleotide sequence: TGTGCCAGCAGTTTATTAGGAGGGCTGGACACCGGGGAGCTGTTTTTT. This encodes CASSLLGGLDTGELFF.